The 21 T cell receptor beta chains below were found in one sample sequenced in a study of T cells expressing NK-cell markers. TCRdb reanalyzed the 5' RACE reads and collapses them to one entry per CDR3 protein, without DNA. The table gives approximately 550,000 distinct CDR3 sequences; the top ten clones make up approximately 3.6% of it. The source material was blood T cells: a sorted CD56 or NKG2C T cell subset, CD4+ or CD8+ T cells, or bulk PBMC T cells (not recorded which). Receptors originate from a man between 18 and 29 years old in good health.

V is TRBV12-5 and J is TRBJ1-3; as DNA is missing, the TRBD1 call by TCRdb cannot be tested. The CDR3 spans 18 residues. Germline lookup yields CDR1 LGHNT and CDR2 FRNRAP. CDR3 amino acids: CASGLVTTQGSNGNTIYF.

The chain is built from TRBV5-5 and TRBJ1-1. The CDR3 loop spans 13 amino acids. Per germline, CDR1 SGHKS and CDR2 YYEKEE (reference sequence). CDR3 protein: CASSFTALSEAFF.

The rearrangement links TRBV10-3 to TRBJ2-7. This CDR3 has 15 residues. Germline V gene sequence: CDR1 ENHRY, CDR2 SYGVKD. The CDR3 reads CAISEGLANSYEQYF.

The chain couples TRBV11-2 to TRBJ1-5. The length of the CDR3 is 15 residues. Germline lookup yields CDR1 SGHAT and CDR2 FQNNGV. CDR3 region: CASSLGHGSNQPQHF.

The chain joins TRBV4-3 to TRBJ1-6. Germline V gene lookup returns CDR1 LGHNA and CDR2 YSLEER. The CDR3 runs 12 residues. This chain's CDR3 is CASREGLSPLHF.

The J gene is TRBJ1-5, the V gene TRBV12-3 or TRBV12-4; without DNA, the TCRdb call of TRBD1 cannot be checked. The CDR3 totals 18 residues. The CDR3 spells CASSLDGRIGKWNQPQHF.

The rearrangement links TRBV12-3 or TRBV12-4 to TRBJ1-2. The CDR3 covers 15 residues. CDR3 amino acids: CASSLESSAVYGYTF.

The CDR3 is CATSDRGQGGETQYF. This rearrangement joins TRBV24-1 to TRBJ2-5; the D gene TCRdb calls, TRBD1, cannot be checked with no DNA. CDR1 is KGHDR and CDR2 is SFDVKD in the germline V gene. The CDR3 runs to 15 residues.

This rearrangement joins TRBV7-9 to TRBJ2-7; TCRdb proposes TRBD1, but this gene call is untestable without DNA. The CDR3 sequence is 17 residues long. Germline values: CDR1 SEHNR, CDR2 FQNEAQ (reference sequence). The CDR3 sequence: CASSLEPGQVRPYEQYF.

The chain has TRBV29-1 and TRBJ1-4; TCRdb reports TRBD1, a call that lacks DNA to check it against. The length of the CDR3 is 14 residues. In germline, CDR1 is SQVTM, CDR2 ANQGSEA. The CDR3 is CSTGGLGSNEKLFF. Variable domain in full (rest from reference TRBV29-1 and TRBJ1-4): SAVISQKPSRDICQRGTSLTIQCQVDSQVTMMFWYRQQPGQSLTLIATANQGSEATYESGFVIDKFPISRPNLTFSTLTVSNMSPEDSSIYLCSTGGLGSNEKLFFGSGTQLSVL.

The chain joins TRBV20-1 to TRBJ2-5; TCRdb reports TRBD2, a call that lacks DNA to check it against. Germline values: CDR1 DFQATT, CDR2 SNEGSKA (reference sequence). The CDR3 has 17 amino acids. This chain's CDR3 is CSASPTRGISGQETQYF.

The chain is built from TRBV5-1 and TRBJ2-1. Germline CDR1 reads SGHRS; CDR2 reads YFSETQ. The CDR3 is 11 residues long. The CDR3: CASSRSDEQFF.

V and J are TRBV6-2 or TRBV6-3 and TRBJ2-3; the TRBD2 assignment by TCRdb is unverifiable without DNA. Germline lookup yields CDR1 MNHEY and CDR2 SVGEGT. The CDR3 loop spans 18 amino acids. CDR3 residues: CASSTKSLAGGPGDTQYF.

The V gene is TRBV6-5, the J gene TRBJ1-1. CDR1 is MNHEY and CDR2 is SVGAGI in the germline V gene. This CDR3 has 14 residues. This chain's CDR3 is CASSYSGRKAEAFF.

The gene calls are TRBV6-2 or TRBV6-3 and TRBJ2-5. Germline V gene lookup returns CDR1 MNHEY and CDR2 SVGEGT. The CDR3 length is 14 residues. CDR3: CASSYSSPQETQYF.

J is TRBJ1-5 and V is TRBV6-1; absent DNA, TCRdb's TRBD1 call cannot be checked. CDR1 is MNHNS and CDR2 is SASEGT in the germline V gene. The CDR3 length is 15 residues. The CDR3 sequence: CASSRRQYSNQPQHF.

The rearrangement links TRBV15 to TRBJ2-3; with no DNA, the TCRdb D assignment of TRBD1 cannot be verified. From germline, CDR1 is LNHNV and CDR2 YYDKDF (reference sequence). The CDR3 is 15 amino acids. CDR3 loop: CATSRDSQGVDTQYF. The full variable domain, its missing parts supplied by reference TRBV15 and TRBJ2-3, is DAMVIQNPRYQVTQFGKPVTLSCSQTLNHNVMYWYQQKSSQAPKLLFHYYDKDFNNEADTPDNFQSRRPNTSFCFLDIRSPGLGDTAMYLCATSRDSQGVDTQYFGPGTRLTVL.

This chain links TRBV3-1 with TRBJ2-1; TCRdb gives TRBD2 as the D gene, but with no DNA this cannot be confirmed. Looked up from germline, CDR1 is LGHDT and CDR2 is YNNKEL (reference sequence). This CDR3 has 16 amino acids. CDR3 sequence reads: CASSQLGPSSYNEQFF.

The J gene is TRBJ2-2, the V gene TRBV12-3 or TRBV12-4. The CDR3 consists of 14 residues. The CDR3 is CAVNSGSNTGELFF.

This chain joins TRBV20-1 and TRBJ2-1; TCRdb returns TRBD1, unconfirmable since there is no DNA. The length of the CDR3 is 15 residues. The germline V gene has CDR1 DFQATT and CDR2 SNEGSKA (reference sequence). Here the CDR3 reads CSAPSGYRPYNEQFF.

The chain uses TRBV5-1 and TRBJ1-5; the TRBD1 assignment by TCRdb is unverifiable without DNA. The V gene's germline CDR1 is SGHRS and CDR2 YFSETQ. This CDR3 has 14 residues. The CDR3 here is CASSFGGLRSPQHF.